This passage covers 16 T cell receptor beta chains from one sample sequenced in a study of T cell repertoires in aging, cancer and after chemotherapy. TRB rearrangements spanning V, D and J were amplified using mixed TRB-A/B primers. From the multiplex PCR reads, TCRdb called clonotypes with MiXCR, one entry per CDR3 protein. The sample holds about 4,900 distinct CDR3 sequences, roughly 51% seen once. Amplification of TCR beta used genomic DNA extracted from peripheral blood. Sequenced input: blood. These receptor sequences come from a human donor in good health.

This chain joins TRBV11-2 and TRBJ2-7; D may match TRBD1 or TRBD2 (5 bases each). The CDR3 spans 16 residues. With 4 bases removed from V and 4 bases from J, the gap between germline ends came to 20 bases. Germline values: CDR1 SGHAT, CDR2 FQNNGV. CDR3 in DNA: TGTGCCAGCAGCTCCAGGGACGGCCAGCGACGATACGAGCAGTACTTC. It yields the protein CASSSRDGQRRYEQYF.

This chain uses TRBV20-1 with TRBJ1-5; D uncertain. This CDR3 has 14 amino acids. Germline V gives CDR1 DFQATT, CDR2 SNEGSKA (reference sequence). V was trimmed by 0 bases and J by 5 bases, leaving 11 bases between them. CDR3 sequence (DNA): TGCAGTGCTAGAGATCCAAGGGAGCATCAGCCCCAGCATTTT. This encodes CSARDPREHQPQHF.

This clonotype was counted a few times. The chain uses TRBV19 and TRBJ2-2; 7 nucleotides match TRBD1. Germline-derived CDR1 and CDR2 are LNHDA and SQIVND (reference sequence). CDR3 length equals 12 residues. With 4 bases clipped from V and 7 bases from J, the junction kept 0 bases outside the gene matches. The CDR3 DNA reads as TGTGCCAGTAGTAGACAGGGCGGGGAGCTGTTTTTT. This encodes CASSRQGGELFF.

This clonotype is large within its sample. The V call is TRBV6-1, the J call TRBJ2-7, with D possibly called TRBD1 or TRBD2 (6 bases each). Germline lookup yields CDR1 MNHNS and CDR2 SASEGT. V was pared by 1 base and J by 4 bases, with 17 bases between. CDR3 length: 16 residues. The CDR3 DNA follows: TGTGCCAGCAGTGAAGAAGAGGGCAGGGGAGGTTACGAGCAGTACTTC. It encodes CASSEEEGRGGYEQYF.

The rearrangement uses TRBV27 and TRBJ2-1; 9 bases are shared with TRBD2. Trimming took 4 bases from V and 6 from J; bases not matched to a gene: 7. The CDR3 has 15 residues. Germline V gives CDR1 MNHEY, CDR2 SMNVEV (reference sequence). CDR3 residues: CASSSTGGGANEQFF. In DNA form, the CDR3 reads TGTGCCAGCAGTTCCACGGGCGGGGGGGCCAATGAGCAGTTCTTC.

Remarks on this clonotype: A junction boundary mismatches the germline segment, possibly from a read error. This chain uses TRBV5-1 with TRBJ1-2; no clear D. Germline assignment: CDR1 SGHRS and CDR2 YFSETQ. The CDR3 runs 15 residues. The CDR3 bases are TGTGCCAGCAGCTTAGATCCAGGAGCTAACTATGGCTACACCTTC. Its translation: CASSLDPGANYGYTF.

The chain is built from TRBV27 and TRBJ2-1, with D maybe TRBD2 (5 bases). Germline V CDR1 and CDR2: MNHEY, SMNVEV (reference sequence). V was trimmed by 3 bases and J by 4 bases, leaving 13 bases between them. This CDR3 is 15 amino acids long. This CDR3 is CASSLVRAKYNEQFF. CDR3 DNA: TGTGCCAGCAGTTTGGTGAGGGCCAAGTACAATGAGCAGTTCTTC.

The V and J genes are TRBV6-2 or TRBV6-3 and TRBJ2-1; 11 positions match TRBD2. V shed 6 bases and J 6 bases; nucleotides not matched to a gene: 10. This CDR3 contains 16 residues. Germline V gene sequence: CDR1 MNHEY, CDR2 SVGEGT. The CDR3 region is CASSNRLAGPVNEQFF. CDR3 in DNA: TGTGCCAGCAGCAACAGACTAGCGGGACCTGTCAATGAGCAGTTCTTC.

This clonotype was observed a few times. J is TRBJ1-2 and V is TRBV27, with D tentatively TRBD1 (6 bases). CDR1 and CDR2 from the germline V gene are MNHEY and SMNVEV (reference sequence). Trimming removed 8 bases at V and 3 bases at J, with 13 bases between. The CDR3 runs to 13 residues. CDR3 loop: CASSGQRDYGYTF. CDR3 DNA sequence: TGTGCCAGCTCGGGACAAAGGGACTATGGCTACACCTTC.

The sample holds a few counts of this clonotype. The chain combines TRBV5-6 with TRBJ1-5; unclear D gene. Per the germline V gene, CDR1 is SGHDT and CDR2 is YYEEEE. V was trimmed by 2 bases and J by 5 bases, leaving 5 bases between them. CDR3 size: 12 residues. The CDR3: CASSFGHQPQHF. The CDR3 DNA is TGTGCCAGCAGCTTCGGTCATCAGCCCCAGCATTTT.

This clonotype occurred a few times. The genes are TRBV6-5 and TRBJ2-4; a weak D match, TRBD1 (6 bases). V gave up 5 bases and J gave up 4 bases, with 15 bases separating them. The V gene's germline CDR1 is MNHEY and CDR2 SVGAGI. The CDR3 runs to 15 residues. The CDR3 DNA follows: TGTGCCAGCAGTCCAACGGGACAACATAAAAACATTCAGTACTTC. It translates to CASSPTGQHKNIQYF.

The CDR3 DNA reads TGTGCCTGGAGGGCGACAAGAAACTATGGCTACACCTTC. Its translation: CAWRATRNYGYTF. The chain couples TRBV30 to TRBJ1-2; D is undetermined. The CDR3 loop spans 13 amino acids. Germline V gene sequence: CDR1 GTSNPN, CDR2 SVGIG (reference sequence). Trimming shortened V by 3 bases and J by 2 bases, and 10 bases separated the two germline ends.

The chain links TRBV30 to TRBJ2-7; D is perhaps TRBD1 or TRBD2 (5 bases each). The CDR3 contains 14 residues. Germline V gene data show CDR1 as GTSNPN and CDR2 as SVGIG (reference sequence). V was cut by 1 base and J by 3 bases, with 13 bases left in between. The CDR3 bases are TGTGCCTGGAGTGGAGCGGCTGGGGGCTACGAGCAGTACTTC. As protein: CAWSGAAGGYEQYF.

This clonotype has more than one count but fewer than ten. Written as DNA, the CDR3 is TGTGCCAGCAGGGGACAGTTGAACACTGAAGCTTTCTTT. Translation: CASRGQLNTEAFF. The rearrangement links TRBV6-2 or TRBV6-3 to TRBJ1-1; 7 bases match TRBD1. The CDR3 is made up of 13 amino acids. The J segment lost 0 bases and the V segment lost 6 bases, leaving 1 base of the junction unmatched. The germline CDR1 and CDR2 sequences are MNHEY and SVGEGT.

This clonotype occurred a few times. The V gene is TRBV6-5, the J gene TRBJ2-3, with D possibly being TRBD1 or TRBD2 (6 bases each). The CDR3 contains 13 residues. Deletions cut 7 bases from V and 6 bases from J, with 14 bases between. Germline-derived CDR1 and CDR2 are MNHEY and SVGAGI. The CDR3 loop is CASTPGAQDTQYF. The DNA of the CDR3 is TGTGCCAGCACCCCGGGGGCGCAGGATACGCAGTATTTT.

This sequence joins TRBV6-5 and TRBJ2-7; TRBD1 aligns across 9 bases. Per germline, CDR1 MNHEY and CDR2 SVGAGI. Germline trimming cut 2 bases from V and 4 bases from J; bases unmatched to any gene: 3. CDR3 length: 14 residues. In DNA, the CDR3 is TGTGCCAGCAGTTACATGGACAGGGGTTACGAGCAGTACTTC. Its translation is CASSYMDRGYEQYF.